The subject of this entry is one TCR beta chain. The table came from immunoSEQ multiplex PCR; TCRdb's copy has only in-frame clones and leaves some out. The sample has more than 35,000 clones; approximately 94% are singletons. Time point defined: new active TB diagnosis, blood taken before or within 7 days of starting treatment. The data stem from a study of T cells in tuberculosis. The germline V and J ends were trimmed by 3 bases and 2 bases, with 10 bases remaining between them. In germline, CDR1 is SGHRS, CDR2 YFSETQ. There are 14 residues in the CDR3. The chain joins TRBV5-1 to TRBJ2-3, with TRBD2 as a possible D gene (7 bases). The input for sequencing was PBMCs, taken at tuberculosis diagnosis. This clonotype originated in an adult with tuberculosis. The DNA of the CDR3 is TGCGCCAGCAGCTCTCGGGGGGCCACAGATACGCAGTATTTT. Translation gives CASSSRGATDTQYF.